These 28 T cell receptor beta chains share one sample of origin, sequenced in a study of control samples from healthy donors and cancer patients. Sequencing was performed with immunoSEQ multiplex PCR; in TCRdb, only in-frame clones are kept and a portion is missing. The top ten clones hold 2% to 3% of a sample with 100,000 to 150,000 clones, 90% of them seen once. Sequences were obtained from blood. These receptors were collected from a man between 18 and 35 years old in good health.

Only one count was recorded for this clone. The gene calls are TRBV10-2 and TRBJ1-1, with D hard to call. The CDR3 loop spans 14 amino acids. Between the trimmed V and J ends, which lost 2 bases and 2 bases, there was a span of 9 bases. In germline, CDR1 is WSHSY, CDR2 SAAADI. Written as DNA, the CDR3 is TGCGCCAGCAGTGAGCCGGGGTTAAACACTGAAGCTTTCTTT. Amino acids: CASSEPGLNTEAFF.

V gene TRBV9 combines with J gene TRBJ1-6; D may be TRBD1 (5 bases). V was shortened by 4 bases and J by 9 bases, with 20 bases between the two germline ends. The CDR3 contains 16 residues. The germline CDR1 and CDR2 sequences are SGDLS and YYNGEE. CDR3 loop: CASSFLDKVGGSPLHF. In DNA form, the CDR3 reads TGTGCCAGCAGCTTCCTGGACAAGGTGGGCGGTTCACCCCTCCACTTT.

This clone has just one count. This sequence joins TRBV7-2 and TRBJ1-3; a possible D gene is TRBD1 (5 bases). Germline assignment: CDR1 SGHTA and CDR2 FQGNSA. Trimming took off 4 bases at V and 1 base at J, with 11 bases between the two ends. This CDR3 has 15 residues. The chain's CDR3 is CASSSDSASGNTIYF. Here the CDR3 DNA reads TGTGCCAGCAGCTCCGACAGTGCTTCTGGAAACACCATATATTTT.

The genes are TRBV19 and TRBJ2-1; no reliable D call. V gave up 2 bases and J gave up 0 bases, with 8 bases separating them. From germline, CDR1 is LNHDA and CDR2 SQIVND (reference sequence). The CDR3 totals 15 residues. DNA for the CDR3: TGTGCCAGTAGTATACGGCCCACCTCCTACAATGAGCAGTTCTTC. This encodes CASSIRPTSYNEQFF.

This chain joins TRBV6-6 and TRBJ2-7, with TRBD2 matching 13 bases. The length of the CDR3 is 14 residues. Trimming at V came to 5 bases and at J to 6 bases, leaving 4 bases not matched to a gene. The germline CDR1 and CDR2 sequences are MNHNY and SVGAGI (reference sequence). The CDR3 region has the DNA TGTGCCAGCAGTACCGGGACTAGCGGGGCCGAGCAGTACTTC. The encoded protein is CASSTGTSGAEQYF.

V and J are TRBV19 and TRBJ1-5; D is perhaps TRBD1 (5 bases). The CDR3 has 13 amino acids. Germline V gene lookup returns CDR1 LNHDA and CDR2 SQIVND (reference sequence). The germline V and J ends were trimmed by 7 bases and 11 bases, with 18 bases remaining between them. For the CDR3, the DNA is TGTGCCAGTAACCCGGGGGGGGTAGCGGCCCAGCATTTT. Translated: CASNPGGVAAQHF.

The chain recombines TRBV9 with TRBJ2-1; D possibly corresponds to TRBD2 (6 bases). Germline loops: CDR1 SGDLS, CDR2 YYNGEE. CDR3 length: 14 residues. V lost 3 bases to trimming and J lost 10 bases, with 17 bases between them. The CDR3 sequence: CASSGGLSRGEQFF. The CDR3 DNA follows: TGTGCCAGCAGCGGAGGACTATCTCGAGGGGAGCAGTTCTTC.

A single count supports this clone. This chain links TRBV5-1 with TRBJ1-2; D possibly corresponds to TRBD1 (6 bases). Germline CDR1 is SGHRS and CDR2 is YFSETQ. The CDR3 extends over 15 amino acids. The germline V and J ends were trimmed by 1 base and 6 bases, with 16 bases remaining between them. Here the CDR3 reads CASSLYTGMGDGYTF. The CDR3 nucleotides are TGCGCCAGCAGCTTGTATACAGGGATGGGGGATGGCTACACCTTC.

The V call is TRBV29-1, the J call TRBJ2-5, with D maybe TRBD2 (7 bases). CDR3 length: 15 residues. Germline values: CDR1 SQVTM, CDR2 ANQGSEA. V was clipped by 3 bases and J by 5 bases, with 19 bases between them. CDR3 loop: CSVDVGQGRGETQYF. The CDR3, as DNA: TGCAGCGTTGATGTCGGTCAGGGGCGGGGGGAGACCCAGTACTTC.

The V gene is TRBV10-1, the J gene TRBJ2-5; no reliable D call. The CDR3 totals 12 residues. The ends were cut back, 1 base at V and 3 bases at J, with 3 bases in the middle. The V gene's germline CDR1 is WNHNN and CDR2 SYGVQD (reference sequence). In DNA, the CDR3 is TGCGCCAGCAGTGAGTGGGAAGAGACCCAGTACTTC. This sequence encodes CASSEWEETQYF.

In this sample, this clone turned up a few times. The V gene is TRBV11-1, the J gene TRBJ2-7; tentatively, D is TRBD1 (6 bases). The CDR3 contains 15 residues. Trimming took 5 bases from V and 2 from J, leaving 16 bases between them. The germline V gene has CDR1 SGHAT and CDR2 FQDESV (reference sequence). The DNA for the CDR3 is TGTGCCAGCAGCCCTGGCGGTGGGGGCGCCTACGAGCAGTACTTC. Protein sequence: CASSPGGGGAYEQYF.

The chain uses TRBV27 and TRBJ1-1; 12 nucleotides line up with TRBD1. V was pared by 0 bases and J by 0 bases, with 8 bases of the junction left unmatched. Germline CDR1 and CDR2: MNHEY and SMNVEV (reference sequence). The CDR3 spans 19 residues. The CDR3 region is CASSLSFMGTGGLNTEAFF. The CDR3 DNA follows: TGTGCCAGCAGTTTATCGTTTATGGGGACAGGGGGCCTGAACACTGAAGCTTTCTTT.

The chain links TRBV13 to TRBJ1-6; weak D call: TRBD1 (5 bases). CDR3 size: 13 residues. Trimming took off 5 bases at V and 6 bases at J, with 8 bases between the two ends. Germline V CDR1 and CDR2: PRHDT, FYEKMQ (reference sequence). The CDR3, as DNA: TGTGCCAGCAGCCTGGGGGGTAATTCACCCCTCCACTTT. Translated, it gives CASSLGGNSPLHF.

The chain links TRBV7-3 to TRBJ2-1, with 7 bases identical to TRBD1. The V gene's germline CDR1 is SGHTA and CDR2 FQGTGA. This CDR3 comprises 13 residues. J was trimmed by 7 bases and V by 4 bases; bases with no gene match: 4. For the CDR3, the DNA is TGTGCCAGCAGCTCGCAGGGGGATAATGAGCAGTTCTTC. It specifies CASSSQGDNEQFF.

The chain carries TRBV7-9 and TRBJ2-7; maybe TRBD1 (6 bases). Trimming stripped 1 base from V and 6 bases from J, with 13 bases between. This CDR3 spans 14 amino acids. Per the germline V gene, CDR1 is SEHNR and CDR2 is FQNEAQ (reference sequence). Here the CDR3 DNA reads TGTGCCAGCAGCTTAGGGACAGAGTCGGCCGAGCAGTACGTC. Amino acid sequence: CASSLGTESAEQYV.

V is TRBV5-5 and J is TRBJ2-7; D is uncertain. CDR3 size: 11 residues. Germline V lookup: CDR1 SGHKS, CDR2 YYEKEE (reference sequence). The V gene lost 1 base and the J gene lost 6 bases, with 5 bases spanning the gap. CDR3 sequence reads: CASSLLGEQYF. The CDR3 DNA reads as TGTGCCAGCAGCTTGTTAGGCGAGCAGTACTTC.

This rearrangement joins TRBV29-1 to TRBJ2-5, with TRBD1 identical over 12 bases. CDR3 size: 14 residues. Germline lookup yields CDR1 SQVTM and CDR2 ANQGSEA. V lost 3 bases to trimming and J lost 2 bases; unmatched junction nucleotides: 1. CDR3 residues: CSVEGQGAQETQYF. The CDR3, as DNA: TGCAGCGTTGAGGGACAGGGGGCTCAAGAGACCCAGTACTTC.

The chain couples TRBV28 to TRBJ2-7, with TRBD2 matching 11 bases. This CDR3 is built from 16 residues. With V trimmed by 5 bases and J by 5 bases, 11 bases remained unmatched. The germline V gene encodes CDR1 MDHEN and CDR2 SYDVKM. The DNA for the CDR3 is TGTGCCAGCAGTCAGGCTTTAGCGGGAGGGCTGGACGAGCAGTACGTC. Residues: CASSQALAGGLDEQYV.

The CDR3 spells CATSRVGAADTQYF. The CDR3 nucleotides are TGTGCCACCAGCAGAGTAGGAGCCGCAGATACGCAGTATTTT. The genes are TRBV15 and TRBJ2-3; D gene ambiguous. V lost 1 base and J 4 bases, leaving 9 bases between the germline ends. CDR3 size: 14 residues. Germline CDR1 LNHNV, CDR2 YYDKDF (reference sequence).

The CDR3 region is CASSEPNRVDSPLHF. The DNA of the CDR3 is TGCGCCAGCAGTGAGCCAAACAGGGTGGATTCACCCCTCCACTTT. V gene TRBV10-2 combines with J gene TRBJ1-6, with D perhaps matching TRBD1 (6 bases). This CDR3 spans 15 amino acids. V was trimmed by 2 bases and J by 8 bases, leaving 13 bases between them. From germline, CDR1 is WSHSY and CDR2 SAAADI.

V and J are TRBV11-2 and TRBJ2-1; possibly TRBD2 for D (5 bases). Trimming took off 3 bases at V and 3 bases at J, with 9 bases between the two ends. This CDR3 spans 14 amino acids. Germline V gene lookup returns CDR1 SGHAT and CDR2 FQNNGV. The CDR3, as DNA: TGTGCCAGCAGCTTCACGGGAATCTACAATGAGCAGTTCTTC. Translating gives CASSFTGIYNEQFF.

This clone was seen a few times. This rearrangement joins TRBV19 to TRBJ2-1; 7 nucleotides match TRBD2. J was trimmed by 5 bases and V by 7 bases; bases with no gene match: 11. This CDR3 has 15 amino acids. Germline values: CDR1 LNHDA, CDR2 SQIVND (reference sequence). The DNA of the CDR3 is TGTGCCAGTACCTACGGGGGGTTCATGCACAATGAGCAGTTCTTC. Its protein is CASTYGGFMHNEQFF. The whole variable domain, filled in from reference TRBV19 and TRBJ2-1, reads DGGITQSPKYLFRKEGQNVTLSCEQNLNHDAMYWYRQDPGQGLRLIYYSQIVNDFQKGDIAEGYSVSREKKESFPLTVTSAQKNPTAFYLCASTYGGFMHNEQFFGPGTRLTVL.

The genes are TRBV11-2 and TRBJ1-2, with 9 bases aligning to TRBD1. Germline CDR1 is SGHAT and CDR2 is FQNNGV. The CDR3 is made up of 16 amino acids. The V gene end was trimmed by 6 bases and the J gene end by 4 bases; junction bases not matched to a gene: 12. The CDR3 DNA reads TGTGCCAGCAGTATGCCCGGGACAGGGCCAGGCTATGGCTACACCTTC. Its protein is CASSMPGTGPGYGYTF.

This chain joins TRBV10-3 and TRBJ1-6; no clear D. With 0 bases removed from V and 7 bases from J, the gap between germline ends came to 10 bases. The CDR3 covers 15 residues. CDR1 is ENHRY, CDR2 SYGVKD, per germline. The CDR3 nucleotides read TGTGCCATCAGTGAGTCGAGGGCTGGCAATTCACCCCTCCACTTT. It translates to CAISESRAGNSPLHF.

The chain combines TRBV7-9 with TRBJ1-3; D is undetermined. CDR1 is SEHNR and CDR2 is FQNEAQ in the germline V gene (reference sequence). The CDR3 has 15 amino acids. Trimming cost V 6 bases and J 4 bases, with 16 bases left between them. The CDR3 DNA reads TGTGCCAGCAGATTCGAGGGTATGGAGGGAAACACCATATATTTT. Residues: CASRFEGMEGNTIYF.

The rearrangement uses TRBV30 and TRBJ2-7; the D gene is possibly TRBD2 (5 bases). CDR1 and CDR2 (germline): GTSNPN, SVGIG (reference sequence). V lost 3 bases and J lost 6, with 12 bases in between. The CDR3 loop spans 12 amino acids. The CDR3 loop reads CAWRAGLVEQYF. Written as DNA, the CDR3 is TGTGCCTGGAGGGCAGGACTTGTCGAGCAGTACTTC.

This rearrangement joins TRBV9 to TRBJ2-2; no firm D call. Trimming left V 0 bases short and J 4 bases short, with 7 bases between. This CDR3 has 14 amino acids. From germline, CDR1 is SGDLS and CDR2 YYNGEE. CDR3 residues: CASSVAGSTGELFF. CDR3 coding DNA: TGTGCCAGCAGCGTAGCGGGTTCCACCGGGGAGCTGTTTTTT.

The chain recombines TRBV4-1 with TRBJ2-7; 11 bases align to TRBD2. Germline V gene lookup returns CDR1 MGHRA and CDR2 YSYEKL. The J segment lost 1 base and the V segment lost 5 bases, leaving 4 bases of the junction unmatched. CDR3 size: 15 residues. DNA of the CDR3: TGCGCCAGCAGCACCGGGACTAGCGGTTCCTACGAGCAGTACGTC. Its translation: CASSTGTSGSYEQYV.